This T cell receptor beta chain stems from a study of T cell responses to AZD1222 COVID-19 vaccine. Findings and limits, study-wide: Just five or six AZD1222 recipients tested seropositive at baseline. Among vaccine-associated CD4 TCRs, coverage spanned spike, with dominance at 160-218 and 743-854. Mostly white British, mostly female donors; authors suggested clonal diversity may be underestimated.

With regard to this clone: Its antigen is currently unknown.

Sequenced by immunoSEQ multiplex PCR; TCRdb stores in-frame clones only, minus some. The table lists about 83,000 clones, 86% of them singletons. Trimming stripped 6 bases from V and 6 bases from J, with 15 bases between. The V gene's germline CDR1 is PRHDT and CDR2 FYEKMQ (reference sequence). The CDR3 sequence is 14 residues long. The TCR sequence derives from an adult in good health. The chain carries TRBV13 and TRBJ2-1; tentatively, D is TRBD1 (5 bases). The sequencing here drew on peripheral blood, taken on day 0 of AZD1222 vaccination. CDR3 bases: TGTGCCAGCAGGGGGCAGGGTCTCGTCAATGAGCAGTTCTTC. This sequence encodes CASRGQGLVNEQFF.